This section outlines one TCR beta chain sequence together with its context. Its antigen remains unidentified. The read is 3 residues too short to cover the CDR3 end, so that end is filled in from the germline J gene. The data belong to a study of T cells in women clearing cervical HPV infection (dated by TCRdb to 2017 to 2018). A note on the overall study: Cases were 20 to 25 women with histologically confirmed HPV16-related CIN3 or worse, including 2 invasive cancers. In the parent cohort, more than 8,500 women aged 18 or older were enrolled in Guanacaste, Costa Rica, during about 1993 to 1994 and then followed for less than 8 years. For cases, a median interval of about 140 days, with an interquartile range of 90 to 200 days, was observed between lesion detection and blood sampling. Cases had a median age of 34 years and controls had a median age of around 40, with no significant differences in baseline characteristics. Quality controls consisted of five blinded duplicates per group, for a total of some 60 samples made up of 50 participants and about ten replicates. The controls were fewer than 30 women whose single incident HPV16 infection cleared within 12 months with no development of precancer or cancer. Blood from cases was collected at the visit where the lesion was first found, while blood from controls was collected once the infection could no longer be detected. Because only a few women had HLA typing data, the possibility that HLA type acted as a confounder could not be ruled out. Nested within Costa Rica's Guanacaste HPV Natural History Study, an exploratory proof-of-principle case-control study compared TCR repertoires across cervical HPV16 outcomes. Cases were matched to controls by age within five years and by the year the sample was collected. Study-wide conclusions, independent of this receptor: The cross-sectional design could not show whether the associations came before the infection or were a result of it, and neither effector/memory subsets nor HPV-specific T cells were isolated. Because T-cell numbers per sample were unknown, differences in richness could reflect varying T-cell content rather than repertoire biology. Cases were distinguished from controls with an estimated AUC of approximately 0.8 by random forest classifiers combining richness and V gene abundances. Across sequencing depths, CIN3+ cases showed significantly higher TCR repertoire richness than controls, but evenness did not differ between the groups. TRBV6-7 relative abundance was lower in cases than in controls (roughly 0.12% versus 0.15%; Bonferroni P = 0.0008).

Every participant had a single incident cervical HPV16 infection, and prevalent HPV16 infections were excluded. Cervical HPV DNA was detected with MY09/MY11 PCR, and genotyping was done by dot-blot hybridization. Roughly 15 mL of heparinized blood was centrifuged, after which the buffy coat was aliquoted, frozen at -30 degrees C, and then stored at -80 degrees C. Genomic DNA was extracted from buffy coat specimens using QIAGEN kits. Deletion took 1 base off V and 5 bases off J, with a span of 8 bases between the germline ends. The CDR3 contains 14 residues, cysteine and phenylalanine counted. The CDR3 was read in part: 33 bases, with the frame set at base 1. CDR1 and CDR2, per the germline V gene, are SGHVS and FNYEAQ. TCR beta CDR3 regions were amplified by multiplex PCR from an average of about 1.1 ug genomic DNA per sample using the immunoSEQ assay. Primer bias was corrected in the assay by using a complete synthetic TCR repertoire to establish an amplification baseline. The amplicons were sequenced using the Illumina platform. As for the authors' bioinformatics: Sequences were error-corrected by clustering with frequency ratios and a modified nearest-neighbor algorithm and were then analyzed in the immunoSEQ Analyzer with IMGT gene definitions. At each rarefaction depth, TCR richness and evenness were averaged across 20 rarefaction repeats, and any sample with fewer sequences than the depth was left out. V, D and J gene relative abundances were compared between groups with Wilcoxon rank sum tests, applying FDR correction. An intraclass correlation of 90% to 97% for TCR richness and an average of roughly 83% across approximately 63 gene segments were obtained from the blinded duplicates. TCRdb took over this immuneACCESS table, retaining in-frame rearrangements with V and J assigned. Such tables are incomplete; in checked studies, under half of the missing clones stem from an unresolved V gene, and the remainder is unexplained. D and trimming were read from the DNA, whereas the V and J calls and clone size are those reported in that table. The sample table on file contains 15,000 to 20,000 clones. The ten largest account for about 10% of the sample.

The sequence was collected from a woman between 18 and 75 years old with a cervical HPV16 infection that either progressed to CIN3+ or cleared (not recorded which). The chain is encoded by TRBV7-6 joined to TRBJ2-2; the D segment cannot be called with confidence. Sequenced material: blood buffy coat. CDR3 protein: CASSLERQTGELFF. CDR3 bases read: TGTGCCAGCAGCTTAGAACGTCAGACCGGGGAG.